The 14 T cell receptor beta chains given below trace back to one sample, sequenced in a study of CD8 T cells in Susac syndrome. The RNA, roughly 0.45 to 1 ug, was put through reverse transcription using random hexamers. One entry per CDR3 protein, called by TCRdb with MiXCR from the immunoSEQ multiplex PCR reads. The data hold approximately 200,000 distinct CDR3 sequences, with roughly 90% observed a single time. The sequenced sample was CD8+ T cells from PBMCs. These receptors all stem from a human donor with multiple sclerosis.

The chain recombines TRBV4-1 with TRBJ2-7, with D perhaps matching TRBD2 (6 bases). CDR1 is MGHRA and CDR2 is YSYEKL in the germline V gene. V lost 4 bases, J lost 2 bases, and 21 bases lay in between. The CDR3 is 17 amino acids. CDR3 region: CASSPQGRGSGPYEQYF. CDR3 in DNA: TGCGCCAGCAGCCCGCAGGGTCGCGGTAGCGGACCCTACGAGCAGTACTTC.

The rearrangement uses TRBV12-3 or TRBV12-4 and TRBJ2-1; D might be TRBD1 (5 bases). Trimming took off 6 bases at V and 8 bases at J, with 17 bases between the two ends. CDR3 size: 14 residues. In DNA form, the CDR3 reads TGTGCCAGCAGCCCGTACTCGACAGTCCATGAGCAGTTCTTC. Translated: CASSPYSTVHEQFF.

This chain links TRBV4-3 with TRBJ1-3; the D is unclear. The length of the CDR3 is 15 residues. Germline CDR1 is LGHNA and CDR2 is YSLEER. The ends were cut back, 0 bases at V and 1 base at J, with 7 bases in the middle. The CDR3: CASSQDKESGNTIYF. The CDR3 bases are TGCGCCAGCAGCCAAGATAAGGAGTCTGGAAACACCATATATTTT.

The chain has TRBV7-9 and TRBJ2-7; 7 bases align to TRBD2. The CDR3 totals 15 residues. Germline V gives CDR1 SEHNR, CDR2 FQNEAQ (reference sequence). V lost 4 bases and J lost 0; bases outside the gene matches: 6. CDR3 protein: CASSYGGGSSYEQYF. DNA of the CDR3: TGTGCCAGCAGCTATGGGGGGGGGAGCTCCTACGAGCAGTACTTC.

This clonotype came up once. In DNA form, the CDR3 reads TGTGCCAGTATTGGGGAGAATGAAGCTTTCTTT. Translating it yields CASIGENEAFF. The V call is TRBV19, the J call TRBJ1-1, with unresolved D. V shed 7 bases and J shed 7 bases, with 10 bases lying between them. Per germline, CDR1 LNHDA and CDR2 SQIVND (reference sequence). The CDR3 extends over 11 amino acids.

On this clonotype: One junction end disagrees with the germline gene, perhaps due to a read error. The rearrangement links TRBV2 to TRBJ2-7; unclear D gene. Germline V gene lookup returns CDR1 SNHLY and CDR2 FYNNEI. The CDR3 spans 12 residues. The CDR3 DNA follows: TGTGCCAGCAGTAGCAGCCTCTACGAGCAGTGCTTC. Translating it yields CASSSSLYEQCF.

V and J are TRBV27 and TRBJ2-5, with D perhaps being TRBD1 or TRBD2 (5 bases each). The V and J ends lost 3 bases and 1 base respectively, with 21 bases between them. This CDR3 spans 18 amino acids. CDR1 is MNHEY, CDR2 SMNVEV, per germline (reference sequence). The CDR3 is CASSLRRGTDQLQETQYF. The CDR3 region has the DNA TGTGCCAGCAGTTTGCGTAGAGGGACGGACCAGCTCCAAGAGACCCAGTACTTC.

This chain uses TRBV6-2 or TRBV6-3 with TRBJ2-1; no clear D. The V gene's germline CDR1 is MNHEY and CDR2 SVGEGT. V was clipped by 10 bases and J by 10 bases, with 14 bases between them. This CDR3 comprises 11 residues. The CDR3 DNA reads TGTGCCACCACAAAAAGCTACGAGCAGTTCTTC. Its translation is CATTKSYEQFF.

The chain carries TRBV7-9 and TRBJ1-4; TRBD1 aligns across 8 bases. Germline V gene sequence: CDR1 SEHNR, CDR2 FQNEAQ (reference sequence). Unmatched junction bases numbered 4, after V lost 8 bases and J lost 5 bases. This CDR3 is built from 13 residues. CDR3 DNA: TGTGCCAGCGGACAGGGTGGCAATGAAAAACTGTTTTTT. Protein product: CASGQGGNEKLFF.

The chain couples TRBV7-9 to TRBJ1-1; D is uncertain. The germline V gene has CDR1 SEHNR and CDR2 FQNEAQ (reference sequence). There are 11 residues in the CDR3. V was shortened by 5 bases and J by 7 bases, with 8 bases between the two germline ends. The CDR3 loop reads CASSPGNEAFF. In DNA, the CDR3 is TGTGCCAGCAGCCCGGGGAATGAAGCTTTCTTT. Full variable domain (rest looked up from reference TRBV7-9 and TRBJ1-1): DTGVSQNPRHKITKRGQNVTFRCDPISEHNRLYWYRQTLGQGPEFLTYFQNEAQLEKSRLLSDRFSAERPKGSFSTLEIQRTEQGDSAMYLCASSPGNEAFFGQGTRLTVV.

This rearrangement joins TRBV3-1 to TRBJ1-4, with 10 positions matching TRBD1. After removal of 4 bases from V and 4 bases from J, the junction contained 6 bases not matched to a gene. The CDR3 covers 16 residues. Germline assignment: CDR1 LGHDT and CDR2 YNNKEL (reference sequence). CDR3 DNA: TGTGCCAGCAGCCCCGGGACAGGGGTGTTTAATGAAAAACTGTTTTTT. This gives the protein CASSPGTGVFNEKLFF.

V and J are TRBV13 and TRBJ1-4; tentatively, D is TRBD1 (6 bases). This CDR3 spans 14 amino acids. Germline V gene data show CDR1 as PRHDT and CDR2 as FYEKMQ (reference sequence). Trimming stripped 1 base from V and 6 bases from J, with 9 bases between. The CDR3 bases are TGTGCCAGCAGCTTAGCGGACAGCTATGAAAAACTGTTTTTT. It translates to CASSLADSYEKLFF. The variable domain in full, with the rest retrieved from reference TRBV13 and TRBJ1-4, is AAGVIQSPRHLIKEKRETATLKCYPIPRHDTVYWYQQGPGQDPQFLISFYEKMQSDKGSIPDRFSAQQFSDYHSELNMSSLELGDSALYFCASSLADSYEKLFFGSGTQLSVL.

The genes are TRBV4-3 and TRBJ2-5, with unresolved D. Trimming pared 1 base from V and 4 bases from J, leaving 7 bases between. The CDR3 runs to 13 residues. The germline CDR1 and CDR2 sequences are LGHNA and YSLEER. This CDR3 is CASSQVRIETQYF. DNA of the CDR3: TGCGCCAGCAGCCAAGTTCGGATAGAGACCCAGTACTTC.

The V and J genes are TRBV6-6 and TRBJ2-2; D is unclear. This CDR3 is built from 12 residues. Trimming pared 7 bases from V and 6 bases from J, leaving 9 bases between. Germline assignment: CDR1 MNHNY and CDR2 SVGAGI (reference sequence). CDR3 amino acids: CASTYYAGELFF. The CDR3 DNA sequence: TGTGCCAGCACCTACTACGCCGGGGAGCTGTTTTTT.